A selection of T cell receptor beta chains follows, all from one sample in a study of beta chain features in type 1 diabetes. The protocol was immunoSEQ multiplex PCR, while the TCRdb copy is restricted to in-frame clones and leaves out a portion. Here the sample spans some 900,000 clones, roughly 16% being singletons. The sequenced sample consisted of naive CD4+ T cells from blood. These TCRs come from a woman between 18 and 29 years old in good health. Both conserved end residues are part of each CDR3. D genes are given only for firm matches. Clone size appears in some rows only: once, few, many, or a class for an expanded clone.

D: TRBD1; V: TRBV4-2; J: TRBJ2-3; size: .; CDR3: CASSPRDRGTDTQYF; DNA: TGTGCCAGCAGCCCCCGGGACAGGGGGACAGATACGCAGTATTTT
D: .; V: TRBV19; J: TRBJ2-2; size: .; CDR3: CASSPRIRNGELFF; DNA: TGTGCCAGTAGTCCCCGTATCAGGAACGGGGAGCTGTTTTTT
D: .; V: TRBV6-1; J: TRBJ2-7; size: few; CDR3: CASSMSRLAYEQYF; DNA: TGTGCCAGCAGTATGTCGAGACTGGCCTACGAGCAGTACTTC
D: .; V: TRBV6-5; J: TRBJ2-4; size: .; CDR3: CASRPTSLNIQYF; DNA: TGTGCCAGCAGACCTACTAGCCTGAACATTCAGTACTTC
D: TRBD1; V: TRBV5-4; J: TRBJ2-1; size: few; CDR3: CASSSRDRINNEQFF; DNA: TGTGCCAGCAGCTCCCGGGACAGGATTAACAATGAGCAGTTCTTC
D: TRBD2; V: TRBV5-1; J: TRBJ2-3; size: few; CDR3: CASSFRAGGGDTQYF; DNA: TGCGCCAGCAGCTTCCGAGCGGGAGGCGGGGATACGCAGTATTTT
D: .; V: TRBV7-2; J: TRBJ2-7; size: few; CDR3: CASSLAGSSYEQYF; DNA: TGTGCCAGCAGCTTAGCGGGGAGCTCCTACGAGCAGTACTTC
D: TRBD2; V: TRBV7-2; J: TRBJ2-7; size: .; CDR3: CASSSTSGVYEQYF; DNA: TGTGCCAGCAGCAGTACTAGCGGGGTCTACGAGCAGTACTTC
D: TRBD2; V: TRBV11-2; J: TRBJ2-2; size: .; CDR3: CASSPLAGGNTGELFF; DNA: TGTGCCAGCAGCCCCCTGGCGGGAGGCAACACCGGGGAGCTGTTTTTT
D: .; V: TRBV7-9; J: TRBJ2-3; size: few; CDR3: CASTSTDTQYF; DNA: TGTGCCAGCACAAGCACAGATACGCAGTATTTT
D: .; V: TRBV21-1; J: TRBJ1-5; size: .; CDR3: CASSKRDPMSNQPQHF; DNA: TGTGCCAGCAGCAAGAGAGATCCGATGAGCAATCAGCCCCAGCATTTT
D: .; V: TRBV7-9; J: TRBJ2-3; size: .; CDR3: CASSLALMTDTQYF; DNA: TGTGCCAGCAGCTTAGCACTTATGACAGATACGCAGTATTTT
D: TRBD2; V: TRBV9; J: TRBJ2-2; size: .; CDR3: CASSVVGLAGITGELFF; DNA: TGTGCCAGCAGCGTAGTGGGACTAGCGGGAATCACCGGGGAGCTGTTTTTT
D: TRBD2; V: TRBV28; J: TRBJ2-7; size: few; CDR3: CASSSGLAGVGYEQYF; DNA: TGTGCCAGCAGTTCTGGACTAGCGGGAGTAGGCTACGAGCAGTACTTC
D: .; V: TRBV5-1; J: TRBJ2-4; size: .; CDR3: CASSLSLSTAANQANIQYF; DNA: TGCGCCAGCAGCTTGTCCTTATCGACTGCGGCAAACCAGGCAAACATTCAGTACTTC
D: TRBD2; V: TRBV9; J: TRBJ2-1; size: .; CDR3: CASSVAGGGQFF; DNA: TGTGCCAGCAGCGTAGCGGGGGGAGGGCAGTTCTTC
D: .; V: TRBV7-3; J: TRBJ2-6; size: few; CDR3: CASSLGSGANVLTF; DNA: TGTGCCAGCAGCTTGGGATCTGGGGCCAACGTCCTGACTTTC
D: .; V: TRBV5-1; J: TRBJ2-1; size: few; CDR3: CASSFLAEYNEQFF; DNA: TGCGCCAGCAGCTTCTTAGCGGAGTACAATGAGCAGTTCTTC
D: .; V: TRBV4-3; J: TRBJ1-2; size: .; CDR3: CASSQDMGSYGYTF; DNA: TGCGCCAGCAGCCAAGATATGGGATCATATGGCTACACCTTC
D: TRBD1; V: TRBV7-9; J: TRBJ2-3; size: .; CDR3: CASSLTGGRSDTQYF; DNA: TGTGCCAGCAGCTTAACAGGGGGCCGGTCAGATACGCAGTATTTT
D: .; V: TRBV21-1; J: TRBJ2-7; size: few; CDR3: CASSLAGGPYEQYF; DNA: TGTGCCAGCAGCCTAGCGGGAGGGCCCTACGAGCAGTACTTC
D: .; V: TRBV29-1; J: TRBJ1-1; size: few; CDR3: CSVQEDRNTEAFF; DNA: TGCAGCGTCCAAGAAGACCGGAACACTGAAGCTTTCTTT
D: .; V: TRBV6-1; J: TRBJ1-5; size: few; CDR3: CASSEGKPQHF; DNA: TGTGCCAGCAGTGAAGGGAAGCCCCAGCATTTT
D: .; V: TRBV28; J: TRBJ2-2; size: .; CDR3: CASRPGPKNTGELFF; DNA: TGTGCCAGCAGACCGGGACCAAAGAACACCGGGGAGCTGTTTTTT
D: .; V: TRBV27; J: TRBJ2-3; size: .; CDR3: CASSLSGASSGSGNSDTQYF; DNA: TGTGCCAGCAGTTTATCGGGGGCCTCTTCGGGGAGCGGGAACTCAGATACGCAGTATTTT
D: TRBD2; V: TRBV5-1; J: TRBJ2-5; size: .; CDR3: CASSETSGRETQYF; DNA: TGCGCCAGCAGCGAGACTAGCGGGAGAGAGACCCAGTACTTC
D: .; V: TRBV6-6; J: TRBJ1-2; size: few; CDR3: CASSGNYGYTF; DNA: TGTGCCAGCAGTGGTAACTATGGCTACACCTTC
D: .; V: TRBV7-3; J: TRBJ2-1; size: few; CDR3: CASSLGLAANDEQFF; DNA: TGTGCCAGCAGCTTGGGCCTCGCAGCCAACGATGAGCAGTTCTTC
D: .; V: TRBV28; J: TRBJ2-7; size: few; CDR3: CASSLGRSSYEQYF; DNA: TGTGCCAGCAGTTTAGGGCGGTCCTCCTACGAGCAGTACTTC
D: .; V: TRBV6-6; J: TRBJ2-3; size: .; CDR3: CASGRDFADRTDTQYF; DNA: TGTGCCAGCGGCCGGGATTTTGCGGACCGCACAGATACGCAGTATTTT
D: .; V: TRBV23-1; J: TRBJ1-6; size: few; CDR3: CASSQSKGGNSPLHF; DNA: TGCGCCAGCAGTCAATCCAAGGGAGGAAATTCACCCCTCCACTTT
D: TRBD2; V: TRBV7-9; J: TRBJ2-1; size: .; CDR3: CASSLGVEIAGGKNEQFF; DNA: TGTGCCAGCAGCTTAGGAGTGGAAATAGCGGGAGGAAAAAATGAGCAGTTCTTC
D: .; V: TRBV18; J: TRBJ1-4; size: .; CDR3: CASSLRNFGANEKLFF; DNA: TGTGCCAGCTCACTCCGGAATTTTGGGGCTAATGAAAAACTGTTTTTT
D: TRBD2; V: TRBV28; J: TRBJ2-1; size: .; CDR3: CASSLFSGALNEQFF; DNA: TGTGCCAGCAGTTTATTTAGCGGGGCACTCAATGAGCAGTTCTTC
D: TRBD2; V: TRBV4-3; J: TRBJ2-2; size: .; CDR3: CASSQEGGGFYTGELFF; DNA: TGCGCCAGCAGCCAAGAAGGCGGGGGATTTTACACCGGGGAGCTGTTTTTT
D: .; V: TRBV7-9; J: TRBJ2-3; size: .; CDR3: CASSFRVNTDTQYF; DNA: TGTGCCAGCAGCTTTCGGGTAAACACAGATACGCAGTATTTT
D: TRBD1; V: TRBV19; J: TRBJ1-4; size: few; CDR3: CASTSGQGAANEKLFF; DNA: TGTGCCAGTACCTCAGGACAGGGGGCGGCTAATGAAAAACTGTTTTTT
D: .; V: TRBV10-3; J: TRBJ2-3; size: few; CDR3: CAISESTGGDTQYF; DNA: TGTGCCATCAGTGAGTCGACTGGCGGAGATACGCAGTATTTT
D: TRBD2; V: TRBV7-2; J: TRBJ2-1; size: few; CDR3: CASSIGTRSYNEQFF; DNA: TGTGCCAGCAGCATCGGGACTAGGTCTTACAATGAGCAGTTCTTC
D: .; V: TRBV9; J: TRBJ1-3; size: few; CDR3: CASSLAGDGDRGNTIYF; DNA: TGTGCCAGCAGCCTGGCCGGGGACGGCGACCGGGGAAACACCATATATTTT
D: TRBD1; V: TRBV28; J: TRBJ1-2; size: few; CDR3: CASSLRQGGGGYTF; DNA: TGTGCCAGCAGTCTGAGACAGGGAGGGGGCGGCTACACCTTC
D: .; V: TRBV6-5; J: TRBJ2-4; size: .; CDR3: CASSDRGDIQYF; DNA: TGTGCCAGCAGTGACAGAGGGGACATTCAGTACTTC
D: TRBD1; V: TRBV27; J: TRBJ1-1; size: .; CDR3: CASRLTGTMNTEAFF; DNA: TGTGCCAGCAGGCTGACAGGGACTATGAACACTGAAGCTTTCTTT
D: .; V: TRBV7-2; J: TRBJ2-5; size: few; CDR3: CASSFYGTNPQETQYF; DNA: TGTGCCAGCAGCTTTTACGGGACGAACCCCCAAGAGACCCAGTACTTC
D: TRBD1; V: TRBV19; J: TRBJ2-5; size: .; CDR3: CASSTPTGSQYF; DNA: TGTGCCAGTAGTACCCCGACAGGGTCCCAGTACTTC
D: .; V: TRBV6-1; J: TRBJ1-2; size: few; CDR3: CASSETWRLQGHGYTF; DNA: TGTGCCAGCAGTGAAACGTGGAGACTCCAGGGACATGGCTACACCTTC
D: .; V: TRBV28; J: TRBJ2-7; size: few; CDR3: CASIGVGVSYEQYF; DNA: TGTGCCAGCATTGGGGTGGGGGTCTCCTACGAGCAGTACTTC
D: .; V: TRBV5-1; J: TRBJ1-1; size: few; CDR3: CASSFEGRTEAFF; DNA: TGCGCCAGCAGCTTTGAGGGAAGGACTGAAGCTTTCTTT
D: .; V: TRBV4-2; J: TRBJ2-7; size: few; CDR3: CASSQDPLRSYEQYF; DNA: TGTGCCAGCAGCCAAGACCCCCTGAGGTCCTACGAGCAGTACTTC
D: .; V: TRBV2; J: TRBJ1-2; size: few; CDR3: CASRELGDAIYGYTF; DNA: TGTGCCAGCAGGGAGTTGGGGGACGCCATCTATGGCTACACCTTC
D: .; V: TRBV7-3; J: TRBJ2-1; size: few; CDR3: CASSFTNSEQFF; DNA: TGTGCCAGCAGCTTCACTAATAGTGAGCAGTTCTTC
D: .; V: TRBV28; J: TRBJ1-2; size: .; CDR3: CASSLQGYGYTF; DNA: TGTGCCAGCAGTTTGCAGGGATATGGCTACACCTTC
D: .; V: TRBV5-1; J: TRBJ1-1; size: few; CDR3: CASSLGQAGTEAFF; DNA: TGCGCCAGCAGCTTGGGGCAGGCGGGCACTGAAGCTTTCTTT